These 20 T cell receptor beta chains originate from one sample sequenced in a study of Graves' ophthalmopathy and Graves' hyperthyroidism. Investigators amplified TCR beta CDR3 regions from RNA transcripts. HTBI primers were employed in first-round RT-PCR, then a second-round multiplex PCR followed. TCRdb ran MiXCR on the multiplex PCR reads and lists one entry per CDR3 protein. The table lists about 480,000 distinct CDR3 sequences, 14% of them singletons, with about a tenth in the top ten. The specimen sequenced was blood. All receptors derive from a young woman with Graves' ophthalmopathy.

The rearrangement uses TRBV3-1 and TRBJ2-5, with 7 bases aligning to TRBD1. Trimming removed 3 bases from V and 6 bases from J; junction bases left unmatched: 4. The germline V gene has CDR1 LGHDT and CDR2 YNNKEL (reference sequence). CDR3 length equals 13 residues. The CDR3 reads CASSHNRGKTQYF. DNA for the CDR3: TGTGCCAGCAGCCATAACAGGGGAAAGACCCAGTACTTC.

There are many counts of this clonotype. The chain links TRBV20-1 to TRBJ1-5, with 7 positions matching TRBD1. Per germline, CDR1 DFQATT and CDR2 SNEGSKA (reference sequence). The CDR3 loop spans 15 amino acids. The V gene end was trimmed by 5 bases and the J gene end by 9 bases; junction bases not matched to a gene: 16. CDR3 bases: TGCAGTGCTGGAAACAGGGGATTGAGGTCTTGGCCCCAGCATTTT. It encodes CSAGNRGLRSWPQHF.

This clonotype was observed at least ten times. The V and J genes are TRBV27 and TRBJ1-1; the D gene is possibly TRBD1 (5 bases). Looked up from germline, CDR1 is MNHEY and CDR2 is SMNVEV (reference sequence). The CDR3 consists of 15 residues. Trimming removed 5 bases at V and 3 bases at J, with 16 bases between. The CDR3 nucleotides are TGTGCCAGCAGTCTGATGAGGGGTGGATACACTGAAGCTTTCTTT. This sequence encodes CASSLMRGGYTEAFF.

Ten or more counts support this clonotype. The chain's CDR3 is CASSLSMDPSDYGYTF. In DNA form, the CDR3 reads TGTGCCAGCAGTTTATCGATGGACCCCTCGGACTATGGCTACACCTTC. V is TRBV27 and J is TRBJ1-2; D is unclear. The CDR3 is 16 amino acids. Trimming shortened V by 0 bases and J by 3 bases, and 14 bases separated the two germline ends. CDR1 is MNHEY, CDR2 SMNVEV, per germline (reference sequence).

This clonotype occurred many times. The chain has TRBV5-1 and TRBJ2-2, with no clear D. This CDR3 region has 15 residues. Trimming removed 0 bases at V and 1 base at J, with 7 bases between. CDR1 is SGHRS, CDR2 YFSETQ, per germline. CDR3 in amino acids: CASSLARGNTGELFF. The CDR3 DNA reads as TGCGCCAGCAGCTTGGCCCGAGGGAACACCGGGGAGCTGTTTTTT.

This clonotype was found many times. The chain combines TRBV7-3 with TRBJ2-2, with TRBD2 identical over 12 bases. The CDR3 runs 16 residues. The germline CDR1 and CDR2 sequences are SGHTA and FQGTGA. The trim removed 5 bases at V and 5 bases at J, leaving 6 bases unmatched. CDR3 coding DNA: TGTGCCAGCAGCCTCACCGGGACTAGCGGGACCGGGGAGCTGTTTTTT. This encodes CASSLTGTSGTGELFF.

The J gene is TRBJ1-1, the V gene TRBV6-1; D unclear. Germline assignment: CDR1 MNHNS and CDR2 SASEGT. The V gene lost 8 bases and the J gene lost 1 base, with 5 bases spanning the gap. The CDR3 runs to 11 residues. CDR3 sequence (DNA): TGTGCCAGCGAGACGAACACTGAAGCTTTCTTT. It encodes CASETNTEAFF.

The table lists this clonotype with many counts. The chain has TRBV12-3 or TRBV12-4 and TRBJ2-5; 14 bases match TRBD2. Unmatched junction bases numbered 8, after V lost 6 bases and J lost 5 bases. The CDR3 is made up of 16 amino acids. The DNA of the CDR3 is TGTGCCAGCAGACGGACTAGCGGGAGGCGCTTGGAGACCCAGTACTTC. Translated, it gives CASRRTSGRRLETQYF.

This clonotype was observed many times. The CDR3 loop is CASSLFGGGGISGANVLTF. In nucleotides, the CDR3 is TGTGCCAGCAGTTTGTTTGGGGGTGGAGGGATCTCTGGGGCCAACGTCCTGACTTTC. The J gene is TRBJ2-6, the V gene TRBV27; perhaps TRBD2 as D (6 bases). The CDR3 covers 19 residues. V was pared by 3 bases and J by 0 bases, with 18 bases between. Looked up from germline, CDR1 is MNHEY and CDR2 is SMNVEV (reference sequence).

This clonotype was seen at least ten times. The chain joins TRBV2 to TRBJ1-1; D may be TRBD1 (6 bases). Trimming pared 7 bases from V and 1 base from J, leaving 10 bases between. The CDR3 spans 13 residues. Germline V lookup: CDR1 SNHLY, CDR2 FYNNEI. In DNA form, the CDR3 reads TGTGCCAGCACGCTCAGGGGGAACACTGAAGCTTTCTTT. This translates into CASTLRGNTEAFF.

This clonotype was picked up a small number of times. CDR3 bases: TGCGCCAGCAGCCAAGATTTCAGCATTCAGTACTTC. It yields the protein CASSQDFSIQYF. V is TRBV4-1 and J is TRBJ2-4; D unclear. The germline V gene encodes CDR1 MGHRA and CDR2 YSYEKL. V dropped 0 bases and J dropped 9 bases, with 6 bases sitting between them. The CDR3 runs 12 residues.

This clonotype was detected many times. The rearrangement joins TRBV30 to TRBJ1-1, with 7 bases that match TRBD1. The CDR3 length is 14 residues. Germline assignment: CDR1 GTSNPN and CDR2 SVGIG (reference sequence). J was trimmed by 1 base and V by 3 bases; bases with no gene match: 5. CDR3 sequence reads: CAWSPRQGNTEAFF. The CDR3 nucleotides read TGTGCCTGGAGCCCCCGACAGGGGAACACTGAAGCTTTCTTT.

Many counts were recorded for this clonotype. An end of the junction does not agree with germline; a read error may underlie this. The CDR3 loop reads CSANKDRVKNIKYF. In DNA form, the CDR3 reads TGCAGTGCCAACAAGGACAGGGTAAAAAACATTAAGTACTTC. The gene calls are TRBV20-1 and TRBJ2-4; 8 bases align to TRBD1. Looked up from germline, CDR1 is DFQATT and CDR2 is SNEGSKA (reference sequence). The CDR3 consists of 14 residues.

Many counts were recorded for this clonotype. The chain recombines TRBV12-3 or TRBV12-4 with TRBJ1-3; no clear D. The V end lost 2 bases, the J end lost 0 bases, and 8 bases lay between the germline ends. This CDR3 has 15 residues. The CDR3 reads CASSLLSGSGNTIYF. Here the CDR3 DNA reads TGTGCCAGCAGTTTACTTTCCGGCTCTGGAAACACCATATATTTT.

This clonotype was seen more than once but under ten times. This could be a read error, since a much larger clone is one nucleotide away. The gene calls are TRBV20-1 and TRBJ2-7; D may be TRBD1 or TRBD2 (5 bases each). Germline loops: CDR1 DFQATT, CDR2 SNEGSKA (reference sequence). Trimming took off 5 bases at V and 6 bases at J, with 14 bases between the two ends. CDR3 length: 12 amino acids. This chain's CDR3 is CSASAGDAEQYV. CDR3 nucleotide sequence: TGCAGTGCTTCCGCCGGGGACGCCGAGCAGTACGTC.

Details on this clonotype: A much more abundant neighbour one base away suggests this may be a read error. J is TRBJ2-5 and V is TRBV6-1, with TRBD1 matching 9 bases. This CDR3 comprises 14 residues. The germline CDR1 and CDR2 sequences are MNHNS and SASEGT. The CDR3 spells CASSDNRGLQTRYF. The CDR3 DNA is TGTGCCAGCAGTGACAACAGGGGGCTCCAGACCCGGTACTTC.

This clonotype was picked up many times. This chain links TRBV29-1 with TRBJ1-3, with D possibly matching TRBD1 (5 bases). CDR3 length: 17 residues. V was shortened by 0 bases and J by 4 bases, with 19 bases between the two germline ends. Per germline, CDR1 SQVTM and CDR2 ANQGSEA. The CDR3 is CSVEDPLTRGFGNTIYF. The CDR3 nucleotides are TGCAGCGTTGAAGATCCCTTGACGAGGGGTTTCGGAAACACCATATATTTT.

This clonotype was observed many times. The chain uses TRBV4-1 and TRBJ2-7; TRBD1 or TRBD2 may be the D gene (5 bases each). With 0 bases removed from V and 2 bases from J, the gap between germline ends came to 11 bases. Germline V lookup: CDR1 MGHRA, CDR2 YSYEKL. CDR3 length equals 15 residues. The CDR3 spells CASSQERWGPYEQYF. The CDR3 bases are TGCGCCAGCAGCCAAGAACGGTGGGGACCCTACGAGCAGTACTTC.

This clonotype was seen repeatedly, ten times or more. The chain recombines TRBV6-1 with TRBJ2-5; D may match TRBD1 or TRBD2 (6 bases each). The V and J ends lost 6 bases and 5 bases respectively, with 19 bases between them. CDR3 length: 15 amino acids. Germline CDR1 and CDR2: MNHNS and SASEGT. The CDR3, as DNA: TGTGCCAGCAGGGCGGGATACAGGGCAGCGGAGACCCAGTACTTC. Translation: CASRAGYRAAETQYF.

This clonotype was seen at least ten times. J is TRBJ2-7 and V is TRBV20-1; TRBD1 or TRBD2 may be the D gene (6 bases each). CDR3 length: 16 amino acids. V lost 3 bases and J lost 3, with 21 bases in between. The germline V gene has CDR1 DFQATT and CDR2 SNEGSKA (reference sequence). The CDR3 spells CSASPLGGFKDYEQYF. CDR3 nucleotides: TGCAGTGCTAGTCCCTTAGGGGGGTTTAAGGACTACGAGCAGTACTTC.